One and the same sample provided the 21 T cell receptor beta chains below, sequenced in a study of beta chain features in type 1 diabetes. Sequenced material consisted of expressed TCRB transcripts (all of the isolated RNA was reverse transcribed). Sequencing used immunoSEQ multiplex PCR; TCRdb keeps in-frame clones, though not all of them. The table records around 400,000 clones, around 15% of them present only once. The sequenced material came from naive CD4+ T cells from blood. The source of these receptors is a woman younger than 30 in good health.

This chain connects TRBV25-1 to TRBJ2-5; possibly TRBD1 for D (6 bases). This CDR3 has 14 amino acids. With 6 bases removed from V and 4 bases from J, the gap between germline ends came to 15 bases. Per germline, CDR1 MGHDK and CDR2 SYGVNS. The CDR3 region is CASSSTTGSETQYF. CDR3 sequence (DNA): TGTGCCAGCAGCTCCACGACAGGATCAGAGACCCAGTACTTC.

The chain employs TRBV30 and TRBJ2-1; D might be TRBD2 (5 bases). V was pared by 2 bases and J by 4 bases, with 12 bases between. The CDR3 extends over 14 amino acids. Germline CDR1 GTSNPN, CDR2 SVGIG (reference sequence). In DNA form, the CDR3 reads TGTGCCTGGAGTAGGAGCGGAGCTTACAATGAGCAGTTCTTC. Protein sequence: CAWSRSGAYNEQFF.

CDR3 residues: CASSWGEGSLEQYF. CDR3 DNA: TGTGCCAGCAGCTGGGGGGAGGGATCATTGGAGCAGTACTTC. The chain recombines TRBV6-5 with TRBJ2-7, with 7 bases fitting TRBD2. The germline V gene has CDR1 MNHEY and CDR2 SVGAGI. This CDR3 has 14 amino acids. V shed 6 bases and J 7 bases; nucleotides not matched to a gene: 12.

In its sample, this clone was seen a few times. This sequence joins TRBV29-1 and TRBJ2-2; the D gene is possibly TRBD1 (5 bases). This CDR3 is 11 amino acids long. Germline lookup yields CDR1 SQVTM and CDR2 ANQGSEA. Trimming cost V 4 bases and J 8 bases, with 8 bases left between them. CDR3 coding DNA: TGCAGCGTTGGCAGGGTGGGGGAGCTGTTTTTT. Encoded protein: CSVGRVGELFF.

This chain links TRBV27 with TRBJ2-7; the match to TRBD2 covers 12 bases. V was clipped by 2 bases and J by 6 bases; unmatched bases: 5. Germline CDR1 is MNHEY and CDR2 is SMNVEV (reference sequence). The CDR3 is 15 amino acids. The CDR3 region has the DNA TGTGCCAGCAGTTTACCTTCTAGCGGGAGGGTCGAGCAGTACTTC. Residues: CASSLPSSGRVEQYF.

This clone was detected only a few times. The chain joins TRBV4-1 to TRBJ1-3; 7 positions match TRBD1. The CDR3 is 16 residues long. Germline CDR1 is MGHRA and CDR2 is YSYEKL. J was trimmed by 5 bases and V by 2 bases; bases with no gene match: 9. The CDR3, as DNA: TGCGCCAGCAGCCAACCTTTACAGGGGCGGCGAAACACCATATATTTT. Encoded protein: CASSQPLQGRRNTIYF.

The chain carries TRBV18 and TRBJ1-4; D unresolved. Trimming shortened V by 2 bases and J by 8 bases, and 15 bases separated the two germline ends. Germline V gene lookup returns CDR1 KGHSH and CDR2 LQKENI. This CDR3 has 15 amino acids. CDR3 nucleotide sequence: TGTGCCAGCTCACCAGCGACCGGGTCCGGGGAAAAACTGTTTTTT. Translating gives CASSPATGSGEKLFF.

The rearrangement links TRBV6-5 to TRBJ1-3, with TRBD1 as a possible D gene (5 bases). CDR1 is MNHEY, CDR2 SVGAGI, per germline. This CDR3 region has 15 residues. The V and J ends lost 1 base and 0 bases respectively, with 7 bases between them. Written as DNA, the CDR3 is TGTGCCAGCAGTTACTGGGGGGGCTCTGGAAACACCATATATTTT. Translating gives CASSYWGGSGNTIYF.

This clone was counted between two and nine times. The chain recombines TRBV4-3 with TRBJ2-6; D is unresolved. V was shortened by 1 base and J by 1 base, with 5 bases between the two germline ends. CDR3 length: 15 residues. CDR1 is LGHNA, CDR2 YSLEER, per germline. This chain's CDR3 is CASSQVMSGANVLTF. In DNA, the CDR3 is TGCGCCAGCAGCCAAGTCATGTCTGGGGCCAACGTCCTGACTTTC.

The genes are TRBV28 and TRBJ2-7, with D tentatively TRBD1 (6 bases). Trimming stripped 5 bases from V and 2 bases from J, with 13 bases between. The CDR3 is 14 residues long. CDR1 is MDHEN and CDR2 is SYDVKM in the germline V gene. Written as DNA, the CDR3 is TGTGCCAGCAGTCCAGGGGACCGACCCTACGAGCAGTACTTC. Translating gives CASSPGDRPYEQYF.

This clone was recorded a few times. As DNA, the CDR3 is TGTGCCTGGAGTGATAGCGGGCCTCCCTACGAGCAGTACTTC. This encodes CAWSDSGPPYEQYF. V is TRBV30 and J is TRBJ2-7; the match to TRBD2 covers 7 bases. CDR1 and CDR2 (germline): GTSNPN, SVGIG (reference sequence). The CDR3 consists of 14 residues. V gave up 1 base and J gave up 2 bases; unmatched junction bases: 5.

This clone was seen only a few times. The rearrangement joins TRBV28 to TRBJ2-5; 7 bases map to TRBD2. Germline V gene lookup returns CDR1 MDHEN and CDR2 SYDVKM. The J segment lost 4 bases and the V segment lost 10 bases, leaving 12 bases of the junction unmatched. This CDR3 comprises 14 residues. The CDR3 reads CAILGGGIGETQYF. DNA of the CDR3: TGTGCCATCTTGGGCGGGGGAATAGGAGAGACCCAGTACTTC.

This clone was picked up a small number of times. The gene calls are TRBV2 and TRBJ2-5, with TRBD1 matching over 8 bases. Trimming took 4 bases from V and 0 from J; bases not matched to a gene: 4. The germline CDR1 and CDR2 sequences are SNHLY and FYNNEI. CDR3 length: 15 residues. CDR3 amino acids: CASSGQGTDQETQYF. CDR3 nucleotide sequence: TGTGCCAGCAGTGGACAGGGGACAGACCAAGAGACCCAGTACTTC.

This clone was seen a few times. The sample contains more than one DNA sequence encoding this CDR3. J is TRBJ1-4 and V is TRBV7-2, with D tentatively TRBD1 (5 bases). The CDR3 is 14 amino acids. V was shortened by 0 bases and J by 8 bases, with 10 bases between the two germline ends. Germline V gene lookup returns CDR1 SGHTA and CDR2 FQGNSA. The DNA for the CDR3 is TGTGCCAGCAGCTTAGCTGGGGCGCGGGAAAAACTGTTTTTT. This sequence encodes CASSLAGAREKLFF.

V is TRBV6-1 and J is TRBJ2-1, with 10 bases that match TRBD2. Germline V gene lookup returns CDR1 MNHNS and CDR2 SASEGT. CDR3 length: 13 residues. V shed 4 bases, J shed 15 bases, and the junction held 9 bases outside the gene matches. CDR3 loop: CASSGETSGARFF. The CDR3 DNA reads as TGTGCCAGCAGTGGTGAAACTAGCGGGGCCCGGTTCTTC.

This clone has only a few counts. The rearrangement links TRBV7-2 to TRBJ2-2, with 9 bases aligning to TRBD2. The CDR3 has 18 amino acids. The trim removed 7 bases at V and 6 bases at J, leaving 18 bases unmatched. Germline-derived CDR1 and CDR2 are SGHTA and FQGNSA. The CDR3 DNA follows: TGTGCCAGCACCGTGCGGGTGGTAGCGGGAGTTCGAGCCGGGGAGCTGTTTTTT. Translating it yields CASTVRVVAGVRAGELFF.

CDR3 loop: CASKAASGDYQETQYF. CDR3 bases: TGTGCCAGCAAGGCGGCTAGCGGAGATTACCAAGAGACCCAGTACTTC. The chain couples TRBV7-2 to TRBJ2-5; the match to TRBD2 covers 7 bases. The CDR3 sequence is 16 residues long. J was trimmed by 0 bases and V by 7 bases; bases with no gene match: 11. Germline-derived CDR1 and CDR2 are SGHTA and FQGNSA.

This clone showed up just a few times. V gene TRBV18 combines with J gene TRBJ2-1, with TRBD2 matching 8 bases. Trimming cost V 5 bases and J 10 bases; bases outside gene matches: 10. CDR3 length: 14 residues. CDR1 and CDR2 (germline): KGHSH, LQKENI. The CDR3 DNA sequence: TGTGCCAGCTCAGTCGACGGGGGGGCCAAGGAGCAGTTCTTC. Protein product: CASSVDGGAKEQFF.

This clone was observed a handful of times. CDR3 coding DNA: TGCAGCGCTAGGACTAGCGGGACCTCCGAGCAGTACTTC. Translated: CSARTSGTSEQYF. The chain carries TRBV29-1 and TRBJ2-7; 12 positions match TRBD2. Trimming removed 7 bases from V and 6 bases from J; junction bases left unmatched: 7. Germline lookup yields CDR1 SQVTM and CDR2 ANQGSEA. The CDR3 has 13 amino acids.

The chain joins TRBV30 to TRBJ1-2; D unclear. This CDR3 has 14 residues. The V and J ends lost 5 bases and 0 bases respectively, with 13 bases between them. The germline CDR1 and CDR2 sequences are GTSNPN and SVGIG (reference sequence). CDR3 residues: CAWGSWRANYGYTF. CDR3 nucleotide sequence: TGTGCCTGGGGTTCCTGGAGGGCTAACTATGGCTACACCTTC.

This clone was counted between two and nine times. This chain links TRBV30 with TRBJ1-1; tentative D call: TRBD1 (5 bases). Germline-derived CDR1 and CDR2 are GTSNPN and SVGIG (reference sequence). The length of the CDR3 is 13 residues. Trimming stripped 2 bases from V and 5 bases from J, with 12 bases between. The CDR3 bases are TGTGCCTGGAGTCCCAGGGTCGAGACTGAAGCTTTCTTT. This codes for CAWSPRVETEAFF.